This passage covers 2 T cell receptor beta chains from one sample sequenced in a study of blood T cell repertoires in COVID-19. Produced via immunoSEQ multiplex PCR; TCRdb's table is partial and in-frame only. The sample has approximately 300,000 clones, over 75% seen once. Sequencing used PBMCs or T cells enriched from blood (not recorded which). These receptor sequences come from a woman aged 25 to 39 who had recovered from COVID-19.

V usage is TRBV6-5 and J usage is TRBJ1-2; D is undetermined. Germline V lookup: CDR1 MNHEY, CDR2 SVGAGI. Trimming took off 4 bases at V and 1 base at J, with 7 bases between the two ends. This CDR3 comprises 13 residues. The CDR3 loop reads CASSFELNYGYTF. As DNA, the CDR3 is TGTGCCAGCAGTTTTGAGCTTAACTATGGCTACACCTTC.

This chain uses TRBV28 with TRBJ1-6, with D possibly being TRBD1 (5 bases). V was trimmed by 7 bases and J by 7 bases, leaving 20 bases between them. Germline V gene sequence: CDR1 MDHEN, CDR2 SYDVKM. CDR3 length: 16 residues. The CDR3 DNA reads TGTGCCAGCACCTCAGGGACTCCCTCCTGGAATTCACCCCTCCACTTT. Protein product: CASTSGTPSWNSPLHF.